A single sample is the source of the 16 T cell receptor beta chains below, sequenced in a study of T and B cells in COVID-19 patients (dated by TCRdb to about 2020). Genomic DNA extracted from blood was used in amounts of about 250-500 ng for amplification of TRB repertoires. The sequencer was an Illumina MiSeq. TRB rearrangements were amplified by multiplex PCR with BIOMED2 TRB-A/B primer pools. The public reads were reprocessed in TCRdb via fastp at Q25 and MiXCR, keeping in-frame beta chains. Each entry is one CDR3 protein sequence, shown with its most common DNA and genes. For this sample the table gives 6,000 to 9,000 distinct CDR3 sequences, of which 26% were detected only once. The ten most abundant clones make up about a sixth of the sample. Material for sequencing was blood. The origin of the receptors is a human donor with active COVID-19.

V usage is TRBV7-2 and J usage is TRBJ2-6; D is perhaps TRBD1 (6 bases). Germline CDR1 is SGHTA and CDR2 is FQGNSA. The CDR3 runs to 17 residues. The V gene lost 1 base and the J gene lost 0 bases, with 10 bases spanning the gap. This chain's CDR3 is CASSLGGQVSGANVLTF. CDR3 DNA: TGTGCCAGCAGCTTAGGGGGACAAGTCTCTGGGGCCAACGTCCTGACTTTC. Looking up the rest from reference TRBV7-2 and TRBJ2-6 gives the full variable domain: GAGVSQSPSNKVTEKGKDVELRCDPISGHTALYWYRQSLGQGLEFLIYFQGNSAPDKSGLPSDRFSAERTGGSVSTLTIQRTQQEDSAVYLCASSLGGQVSGANVLTFGAGSRLTVL.

The V call is TRBV20-1, the J call TRBJ2-5, with D possibly being TRBD1 (5 bases). Germline-derived CDR1 and CDR2 are DFQATT and SNEGSKA (reference sequence). V lost 5 bases and J 1 base, leaving 14 bases between the germline ends. The CDR3 spans 14 residues. As DNA, the CDR3 is TGCAGTGCTCCTAAATTGACAGTCCAAGAGACCCAGTACTTC. As protein: CSAPKLTVQETQYF.

By share of the sample, this clonotype is medium-sized. V gene TRBV19 combines with J gene TRBJ1-6; a weak D match, TRBD1 (5 bases). The ends were cut back, 4 bases at V and 0 bases at J, with 16 bases in the middle. Germline CDR1 is LNHDA and CDR2 is SQIVND (reference sequence). The CDR3 loop spans 18 amino acids. Written as DNA, the CDR3 is TGTGCCAGTAGTACCCGACAGCCACGGAGCTCCTATAATTCACCCCTCCACTTT. Residues: CASSTRQPRSSYNSPLHF.

This chain joins TRBV11-2 and TRBJ2-1; 7 bases map to TRBD2. Germline CDR1 reads SGHAT; CDR2 reads FQNNGV. This CDR3 spans 16 amino acids. V trimming: 5 bases; J trimming: 0 bases; junction bases outside the gene matches: 7. In nucleotides, the CDR3 is TGTGCCAGCAGCGAAACTAGCGCCAGCTCCTACAATGAGCAGTTCTTC. Translated: CASSETSASSYNEQFF.

By sample fraction, this clonotype is medium-sized. This rearrangement joins TRBV12-3 or TRBV12-4 to TRBJ1-4, with D unclear. The germline V and J ends were trimmed by 5 bases and 5 bases, with 6 bases remaining between them. The CDR3 length is 12 residues. Written as DNA, the CDR3 is TGTGCCAGCAGTGCACGGAATGAAAAACTGTTTTTT. Translating gives CASSARNEKLFF.

This rearrangement joins TRBV7-9 to TRBJ1-2, with 8 bases identical to TRBD1. The CDR3 spans 17 residues. Germline lookup yields CDR1 SEHNR and CDR2 FQNEAQ (reference sequence). After removal of 4 bases from V and 8 bases from J, the junction contained 18 bases not matched to a gene. CDR3 DNA: TGTGCCAGCAGCTCAGGACAGGGCGGGTCACCCGATAGGGGCTACACCTTC. It yields the protein CASSSGQGGSPDRGYTF.

This clonotype appeared many times. V gene TRBV6-2 or TRBV6-3 combines with J gene TRBJ2-6; D may be TRBD1 (5 bases). Germline CDR1 reads MNHEY; CDR2 reads SVGEGT. CDR3 length: 16 amino acids. The germline V and J ends were trimmed by 4 bases and 2 bases, with 12 bases remaining between them. DNA of the CDR3: TGTGCCAGCAGTTCCCCCCTCAGGGCTGGGGCCAACGTCCTGACTTTC. Translation gives CASSSPLRAGANVLTF.

This clonotype is medium-sized (0.01 to 0.1%). The chain has TRBV27 and TRBJ2-3; a possible D gene is TRBD1 (6 bases). Between the trimmed V and J ends, which lost 2 bases and 5 bases, there was a span of 11 bases. CDR3 length: 14 residues. CDR1 and CDR2 (germline): MNHEY, SMNVEV (reference sequence). This CDR3 reads CASSLGRGLDTQYF. The CDR3 DNA is TGTGCCAGCAGTTTAGGCAGGGGCTTAGATACGCAGTATTTT.

This clonotype was found a few times. V is TRBV5-4 and J is TRBJ1-2; 12 bases are a match to TRBD1. The CDR3 is 18 residues long. Germline assignment: CDR1 SGHNT and CDR2 YYREEE (reference sequence). Trimming took 0 bases from V and 4 from J; bases not matched to a gene: 10. The CDR3 DNA is TGTGCCAGCAGCTTGGGGGGAGGGACAGGGGGCTCCCCCTATGGCTACACCTTC. Translating it yields CASSLGGGTGGSPYGYTF.

In this sample, this clonotype is medium-sized (0.01 to 0.1%). The chain has TRBV29-1 and TRBJ1-4; D remains unclear. Trimming shortened V by 3 bases and J by 3 bases, and 8 bases separated the two germline ends. The length of the CDR3 is 13 residues. Germline V gives CDR1 SQVTM, CDR2 ANQGSEA. CDR3 in amino acids: CSVEGSPNEKLFF. CDR3 DNA: TGCAGCGTTGAGGGCAGTCCTAATGAAAAACTGTTTTTT. The full variable domain, rest sourced from reference TRBV29-1 and TRBJ1-4, is SAVISQKPSRDICQRGTSLTIQCQVDSQVTMMFWYRQQPGQSLTLIATANQGSEATYESGFVIDKFPISRPNLTFSTLTVSNMSPEDSSIYLCSVEGSPNEKLFFGSGTQLSVL.

This clonotype is medium-sized (0.01 to 0.1%) within its sample. Here the CDR3 DNA reads TGCAGCGTTATTCCCGTTGCAGTGGACAGGGTGGTCCTTGGCTACACCTTC. It yields the protein CSVIPVAVDRVVLGYTF. The rearrangement joins TRBV29-1 to TRBJ1-2; 8 bases align to TRBD1. The trim removed 5 bases at V and 7 bases at J, leaving 21 bases unmatched. The CDR3 extends over 17 amino acids. CDR1 and CDR2 (germline): SQVTM, ANQGSEA. Using reference TRBV29-1 and TRBJ1-2 for the parts outside the CDR3, the full variable domain is SAVISQKPSRDICQRGTSLTIQCQVDSQVTMMFWYRQQPGQSLTLIATANQGSEATYESGFVIDKFPISRPNLTFSTLTVSNMSPEDSSIYLCSVIPVAVDRVVLGYTFGSGTRLTVV.

This clonotype is labeled as medium-sized (0.01 to 0.1%). This sequence joins TRBV27 and TRBJ2-2; no firm D call. Trimming pared 5 bases from V and 3 bases from J, leaving 13 bases between. This CDR3 has 15 residues. CDR1 is MNHEY and CDR2 is SMNVEV in the germline V gene (reference sequence). The CDR3: CASSPSRGYTGELFF. As DNA, the CDR3 is TGTGCCAGCAGTCCCTCTCGCGGTTACACCGGGGAGCTGTTTTTT.

This clonotype turned up a few times. This rearrangement joins TRBV6-5 to TRBJ1-3, with 7 bases fitting TRBD1. V dropped 7 bases and J dropped 0; count of bases not matched to a gene: 3. Germline V gene lookup returns CDR1 MNHEY and CDR2 SVGAGI. This CDR3 has 14 amino acids. The CDR3 region has the DNA TGTGCCAGCAAACAGGGGCTCTCTGGAAACACCATATATTTT. It translates to CASKQGLSGNTIYF.

Many counts were recorded for this clonotype. This chain uses TRBV18 with TRBJ2-3; D is tentatively TRBD1 or TRBD2 (5 bases each). Trimming shortened V by 5 bases and J by 6 bases, and 12 bases separated the two germline ends. CDR1 and CDR2 from the germline V gene are KGHSH and LQKENI. The CDR3 consists of 13 residues. The CDR3 DNA reads as TGTGCCAGCTCAATACGGGACGCCGATACGCAGTATTTT. Its translation: CASSIRDADTQYF.

This clonotype showed up many times. The chain joins TRBV6-4 to TRBJ2-6, with D perhaps matching TRBD1 (6 bases). The CDR3 contains 16 residues. Germline values: CDR1 MRHNA, CDR2 SNTAGT. V lost 0 bases and J lost 0, with 6 bases in between. The CDR3: CASSDSGGSGANVLTF. CDR3 in DNA: TGTGCCAGCAGTGACTCAGGGGGCTCTGGGGCCAACGTCCTGACTTTC.

This clonotype is termed medium-sized. The chain links TRBV27 to TRBJ1-5; 7 bases fit TRBD1. V shed 4 bases, J shed 9 bases, and the junction held 9 bases outside the gene matches. The CDR3 extends over 14 amino acids. Germline loops: CDR1 MNHEY, CDR2 SMNVEV (reference sequence). This CDR3 reads CASSSGQAPWPQHF. The CDR3 coding sequence is TGTGCCAGCAGTTCCGGACAGGCCCCTTGGCCCCAGCATTTT.